This record concerns one T cell receptor (beta chain) sequence. This entry comes from a study of tumor and adjacent non-tumor tissue in lung cancer. Overall study context: Aged roughly 31 to 76 years, patients included 10 men and a few women with stage I to III disease.

This sample's RNA came from whole unsorted tissue. The normal lung tissue was taken more than 3 cm from the tumor edge. The library came from three nested PCR rounds adapted from ARM-PCR protocols. TCRdb ran MiXCR on the multiplex PCR reads and lists one entry per CDR3 protein. The profile covers about 98,000 distinct CDR3 sequences, with 80% appearing a single time and more than 30% taken by the ten largest. This TCR derives from a man in his 60s with small cell lung cancer. Material: distant non-tumor lung tissue.

The CDR3 sequence: CSVEKGINTEAFF. The CDR3 bases are TGCAGCGTTGAGAAGGGGATTAACACTGAAGCTTTCTTT. The V and J genes are TRBV29-1 and TRBJ1-1, with a possible D match to TRBD1 (5 bases). Trimming shortened V by 3 bases and J by 2 bases, and 10 bases separated the two germline ends. The CDR3 length is 13 residues. CDR1 is SQVTM and CDR2 is ANQGSEA in the germline V gene.